The next 28 T cell receptor beta chains were all read from a single sample in a study of cytomegalovirus exposure and HLA in healthy donors. The PCR ran on 60 Vbeta and 13 Jbeta primers. Data came from immunoSEQ multiplex PCR; TCRdb stores just in-frame clones and leaves some out. The sample has approximately 110,000 clones; roughly two thirds are singletons. The sequenced sample was PBMCs. These receptors were collected from a man aged 40-49 years in good health and CMV-seronegative.

The chain recombines TRBV7-2 with TRBJ2-7; 9 positions agree with TRBD2. Unmatched junction bases numbered 6, after V lost 1 base and J lost 5 bases. The CDR3 has 15 residues. Germline V lookup: CDR1 SGHTA, CDR2 FQGNSA. CDR3 DNA sequence: TGTGCCAGCAGCTTAGTTGGCGGGGGGGCCGACGAGCAGTACTTC. Its translation: CASSLVGGGADEQYF.

The chain joins TRBV19 to TRBJ1-1; D gene unclear. Germline assignment: CDR1 LNHDA and CDR2 SQIVND (reference sequence). The length of the CDR3 is 13 residues. V lost 5 bases and J 1 base, leaving 8 bases between the germline ends. As DNA, the CDR3 is TGTGCCAGTAGTGGGCAGAGGAACACTGAAGCTTTCTTT. Its translation is CASSGQRNTEAFF.

The J gene is TRBJ2-6, the V gene TRBV5-4; 10 nucleotides align to TRBD1. Germline V lookup: CDR1 SGHNT, CDR2 YYREEE (reference sequence). This CDR3 is 17 amino acids long. J gave up 4 bases and V 0 bases, and 4 bases lay outside the gene matches. CDR3 sequence reads: CASSLGQGARGANVLTF. The CDR3 DNA sequence: TGTGCCAGCAGCTTGGGACAGGGGGCGCGAGGGGCCAACGTCCTGACTTTC.

This chain uses TRBV7-2 with TRBJ2-1, with D possibly being TRBD1 (5 bases). The CDR3 is made up of 13 amino acids. Germline V gene data show CDR1 as SGHTA and CDR2 as FQGNSA. V lost 4 bases, J lost 6 bases, and 10 bases lay in between. The CDR3 spells CASSYNRFNEQFF. CDR3 DNA: TGTGCCAGCAGCTATAACAGGTTCAATGAGCAGTTCTTC.

This chain links TRBV9 with TRBJ1-2; D unclear. V was clipped by 0 bases and J by 4 bases, with 10 bases between them. Per the germline V gene, CDR1 is SGDLS and CDR2 is YYNGEE. The CDR3 sequence is 14 residues long. CDR3 nucleotides: TGTGCCAGCAGCGTAGGCCAGGAACCCTATGGCTACACCTTC. Its protein is CASSVGQEPYGYTF.

V is TRBV28 and J is TRBJ2-5, with 14 bases lining up with TRBD2. Germline V CDR1 and CDR2: MDHEN, SYDVKM. Trimming cost V 3 bases and J 3 bases; bases outside gene matches: 12. This CDR3 is 19 amino acids long. The CDR3 loop reads CASSFPTSGGAYKKETQYF. The CDR3 DNA sequence: TGTGCCAGCAGTTTCCCGACTAGCGGGGGGGCCTACAAAAAAGAGACCCAGTACTTC.

This clone was seen a single time. The conserved phenylalanine or tryptophan normally closing the CDR3 is absent here, so this likely arose from a read error. This chain uses TRBV5-1 with TRBJ1-6; D is uncertain. V was clipped by 0 bases and J by 9 bases, with 22 bases between them. The CDR3 sequence is 18 residues long. The germline V gene encodes CDR1 SGHRS and CDR2 YFSETQ. In nucleotides, the CDR3 is TGCGCCAGCAGCTTGGGTCTTTCCGCCGATCCGGCGGGTTCACCCCTCCACCTT. Amino acid sequence: CASSLGLSADPAGSPLHL.

The count of this clone is one. This chain uses TRBV7-3 with TRBJ2-1; tentative D call: TRBD1 (6 bases). The ends were cut back, 2 bases at V and 3 bases at J, with 11 bases in the middle. Germline V gene data show CDR1 as SGHTA and CDR2 as FQGTGA. The CDR3 is made up of 15 amino acids. The CDR3 spells CASSLYRESYNEQFF. The CDR3 bases are TGTGCCAGCAGCTTATACAGGGAAAGCTACAATGAGCAGTTCTTC.

The genes are TRBV27 and TRBJ2-3; TRBD1 agrees at 8 bases. The germline gives CDR1 MNHEY, CDR2 SMNVEV (reference sequence). V shed 5 bases, J shed 3 bases, and the junction held 7 bases outside the gene matches. This CDR3 is built from 15 residues. In nucleotides, the CDR3 is TGTGCCAGCAGTCCACAGACAGGGGAGACAGATACGCAGTATTTT. As protein: CASSPQTGETDTQYF.

This clone appeared a single time. This chain links TRBV6-5 with TRBJ1-1, with D possibly matching TRBD1 (5 bases). From germline, CDR1 is MNHEY and CDR2 SVGAGI. V was pared by 5 bases and J by 2 bases, with 12 bases between. This CDR3 is built from 14 residues. The CDR3 DNA reads as TGTGCCAGCAGTCTCGGACACCGAAACACTGAAGCTTTCTTT. Encoded protein: CASSLGHRNTEAFF.

On this clone: The junction departs from germline at one end; a sequencing error may be responsible. The rearrangement joins TRBV7-9 to TRBJ2-3; D gene unclear. The CDR3 is made up of 13 amino acids. Germline CDR1 SEHNR, CDR2 FQNEAQ (reference sequence). The CDR3 here is CSSSFPVVDTQYF. CDR3 coding DNA: TGTTCCAGCAGCTTTCCGGTGGTGGATACGCAGTATTTT.

The rearrangement links TRBV5-4 to TRBJ1-1; D not resolved. V was trimmed by 4 bases and J by 1 base, leaving 17 bases between them. The CDR3 is 16 amino acids. Germline V gene data show CDR1 as SGHNT and CDR2 as YYREEE (reference sequence). CDR3 DNA sequence: TGTGCCAGCAGCCGTGGCGGGGTTGGAAGGAACACTGAAGCTTTCTTT. Translating gives CASSRGGVGRNTEAFF.

This clone was detected a few times. CDR3 nucleotides: TGTGCCAGCAGCTTGAGAGCGACTAGCGGATACGGGGAGCTGTTTTTT. Residues: CASSLRATSGYGELFF. This rearrangement joins TRBV11-3 to TRBJ2-2; 9 nucleotides agree with TRBD2. V gave up 3 bases and J gave up 7 bases; unmatched junction bases: 9. CDR3 length: 16 residues. The germline CDR1 and CDR2 sequences are SGHNT and YENEEA.

The V and J genes are TRBV5-1 and TRBJ2-3; 9 nucleotides match TRBD2. The CDR3 covers 17 residues. CDR1 and CDR2 (germline): SGHRS, YFSETQ. The V gene end was trimmed by 2 bases and the J gene end by 6 bases; junction bases not matched to a gene: 13. The CDR3 protein is CASSFAAASGVGDTQYF. CDR3 bases: TGCGCCAGCAGCTTTGCCGCCGCTAGCGGGGTGGGGGATACGCAGTATTTT.

The chain carries TRBV7-8 and TRBJ1-2; a weak D match, TRBD1 (5 bases). Germline V gene lookup returns CDR1 SGHVS and CDR2 FQNEAQ. The V gene lost 5 bases and the J gene lost 1 base, with 8 bases spanning the gap. The CDR3 length is 13 residues. The CDR3 nucleotides read TGTGCCAGCAGCCTGCAGGGTAACTATGGCTACACCTTC. Encoded protein: CASSLQGNYGYTF.

V and J are TRBV7-9 and TRBJ2-5, with 10 bases that match TRBD1. The germline V gene encodes CDR1 SEHNR and CDR2 FQNEAQ (reference sequence). Trimming removed 3 bases from V and 5 bases from J; junction bases left unmatched: 6. The CDR3 has 15 amino acids. CDR3 region: CASSFQDRGSETQYF. CDR3 in DNA: TGTGCCAGCAGCTTCCAGGACAGGGGGTCGGAGACCCAGTACTTC.

The rearrangement joins TRBV5-1 to TRBJ1-5; 8 bases fit TRBD1. The CDR3 totals 15 residues. CDR1 is SGHRS, CDR2 YFSETQ, per germline. The ends lost 4 bases at V and 1 base at J; junction bases unmatched: 4. The CDR3 coding sequence is TGCGCCAGCAGCCGAGGGGACAGGAGCAATCAGCCCCAGCATTTT. Amino acid sequence: CASSRGDRSNQPQHF.

This chain's CDR3 is CASGHKQGAHEQYF. Here the CDR3 DNA reads TGTGCTAGTGGACATAAACAGGGGGCCCACGAGCAGTACTTC. V usage is TRBV12-5 and J usage is TRBJ2-7, with 9 nucleotides matching TRBD1. Germline lookup yields CDR1 LGHNT and CDR2 FRNRAP. J gave up 5 bases and V 6 bases, and 8 bases lay outside the gene matches. The CDR3 covers 14 residues.

This clone occurred once. CDR3 sequence reads: CASSLYRQVSAGANVLTF. The CDR3 DNA reads TGTGCCAGCAGCCTATACCGACAGGTATCAGCTGGGGCCAACGTCCTGACTTTC. This chain uses TRBV7-2 with TRBJ2-6; possible D gene TRBD1, 6 bases. Trimming removed 5 bases from V and 2 bases from J, with 19 bases in between. The CDR3 sequence is 18 residues long. Germline V gene sequence: CDR1 SGHTA, CDR2 FQGNSA.

The V call is TRBV12-5, the J call TRBJ2-7, with 12 bases that match TRBD2. The CDR3 has 13 residues. With 9 bases clipped from V and 6 bases from J, the junction kept 6 bases outside the gene matches. Germline V gene lookup returns CDR1 LGHNT and CDR2 FRNRAP. The CDR3 sequence is CARRTSGVGEQYF. The DNA for the CDR3 is TGTGCTAGAAGGACTAGCGGGGTTGGCGAGCAGTACTTC.

The chain has TRBV6-6 and TRBJ1-5, with D unclear. Germline V CDR1 and CDR2: MNHNY, SVGAGI (reference sequence). The V and J ends lost 6 bases and 6 bases respectively, with 15 bases between them. This CDR3 comprises 14 residues. The DNA of the CDR3 is TGTGCCAGCAGCCGGCAGGACTTGGGTCAGCCCCAGCATTTT. Its translation: CASSRQDLGQPQHF.

This clone was detected a few times. The genes are TRBV5-1 and TRBJ2-7; TRBD2 might be the D (5 bases). The V end was cut by 5 bases, the J end by 3 bases, with 9 bases between. This CDR3 is built from 12 residues. Germline assignment: CDR1 SGHRS and CDR2 YFSETQ. This chain's CDR3 is CASSHGLYEQYF. The DNA for the CDR3 is TGCGCCAGCAGTCATGGACTCTACGAGCAGTACTTC.

This clone was seen only a few times. The chain recombines TRBV5-4 with TRBJ1-1; no definite D call. Trimming removed 4 bases from V and 2 bases from J, with 9 bases in between. The CDR3 is 13 residues long. The V gene's germline CDR1 is SGHNT and CDR2 YYREEE (reference sequence). The CDR3 coding sequence is TGTGCCAGCAGCCCGGAGCCCAACACTGAAGCTTTCTTT. It codes for CASSPEPNTEAFF.

The genes are TRBV29-1 and TRBJ1-2; TRBD1 is a possible D gene (5 bases). The V and J ends lost 7 bases and 5 bases respectively, with 14 bases between them. Looked up from germline, CDR1 is SQVTM and CDR2 is ANQGSEA. The length of the CDR3 is 12 residues. The CDR3 DNA follows: TGCAGCGCTGCGGGACCTGGGTATGGCTACACCTTC. The encoded protein is CSAAGPGYGYTF.

The chain has TRBV18 and TRBJ1-6, with D maybe TRBD1 (5 bases). The germline gives CDR1 KGHSH, CDR2 LQKENI. V shed 5 bases and J shed 5 bases, with 13 bases lying between them. The length of the CDR3 is 15 residues. CDR3 DNA sequence: TGTGCCAGCTCATCCGGGACTGGTGATAATTCACCCCTCCACTTT. It encodes CASSSGTGDNSPLHF.

The chain combines TRBV27 with TRBJ1-1; 11 bases are shared with TRBD1. V gave up 2 bases and J gave up 4 bases; unmatched junction bases: 0. Germline V gene sequence: CDR1 MNHEY, CDR2 SMNVEV (reference sequence). The CDR3 has 14 amino acids. CDR3 sequence (DNA): TGTGCCAGCAGTTTAGGACAGGGGGCCACTGAAGCTTTCTTT. Its protein product is CASSLGQGATEAFF.

V is TRBV6-5 and J is TRBJ1-2; D might be TRBD1 (6 bases). Trimming pared 3 bases from V and 8 bases from J, leaving 13 bases between. The CDR3 has 13 amino acids. The V gene's germline CDR1 is MNHEY and CDR2 SVGAGI. DNA for the CDR3: TGTGCCAGCAGTTATGCAGGGGTTAAGGGCTACACCTTC. It codes for CASSYAGVKGYTF.

The CDR3 protein is CASSQGGQGPRNEKLFF. For the CDR3, the DNA is TGCGCCAGCAGCCAAGGAGGACAGGGCCCTAGGAATGAAAAACTGTTTTTT. The chain has TRBV4-1 and TRBJ1-4; 8 bases line up with TRBD1. The CDR3 length is 17 residues. The V gene's germline CDR1 is MGHRA and CDR2 YSYEKL. The V and J ends lost 1 base and 5 bases, in that order; junction bases with no gene match: 9.